This T cell receptor (beta chain) was profiled in a study of T cells in localized non-small cell lung cancer. Study-level results: In the blood, greater T cell density corresponded to longer overall survival.

Repertoires were generated with immunoSEQ multiplex PCR, while TCRdb's copy carries only in-frame clones and drops some. The sample shows 90,000 to 100,000 clones, more than 75% of them seen only once. Comments on this clone: Its target is unknown.

The material sequenced was PBMCs, taken before any cancer treatment. The source is a woman aged 35-75 years with stage II squamous cell lung carcinoma.

CDR3 amino acids: CASKMGLWNTGELFF. The CDR3 DNA is TGTGCCAGCAAAATGGGGCTTTGGAACACCGGGGAGCTGTTTTTT. The gene calls are TRBV6-1 and TRBJ2-2, with D possibly being TRBD1 (5 bases). CDR1 MNHNS and CDR2 SASEGT come from the germline V gene. This CDR3 has 15 amino acids. V was cut by 7 bases and J by 1 base, with 13 bases left in between.